This is a list of T cell receptor beta chains from one sample in a study of long-term antiretroviral therapy in people with HIV. Profiling relied on immunoSEQ multiplex PCR, and the TCRdb table lists in-frame clones only, not all of them. The profile shows tens of thousands of clones, around 80% of them singletons. Sequenced material: unsorted PBMCs, taken 0.5 years after starting antiretroviral therapy. These receptors were taken from a woman aged 35 to 49 with HIV. The CDR3 runs from the conserved cysteine through the conserved F or W. The D gene is left open where the match is weak. Not all rows give a size; the values are once, few, many and, for expanded clones, a class.

CDR3 length	clone size	V gene	J gene	D gene	CDR3 protein	CDR3 DNA
17	-	TRBV25-1	TRBJ1-4	-	CASSEFRKGATNEKLFF	TGTGCCAGCAGTGAATTTCGTAAAGGGGCAACTAATGAAAAACTGTTTTTT
16	-	TRBV4-3	TRBJ1-2	TRBD1	CASSQDIPGQGYGYTF	TGCGCCAGCAGCCAAGACATCCCGGGACAGGGATATGGCTACACCTTC
14	-	TRBV5-1	TRBJ2-7	TRBD1	CASSHSQGANEQYF	TGCGCCAGCAGCCACTCGCAGGGGGCTAACGAGCAGTACTTC
15	-	TRBV10-3	TRBJ2-1	TRBD2	CAISGEAGANNEQFF	TGTGCCATCAGTGGGGAAGCGGGGGCCAACAATGAGCAGTTCTTC
13	-	TRBV7-9	TRBJ2-1	TRBD1	CASRLIRDSEQFF	TGTGCCAGCAGACTAATACGGGACAGTGAGCAGTTCTTC
16	few	TRBV7-6	TRBJ2-1	TRBD2	CASSFVASGGLSEQFF	TGTGCCAGCAGCTTCGTAGCTAGCGGGGGCCTAAGTGAGCAGTTCTTC
15	-	TRBV7-9	TRBJ2-2	TRBD2	CASSPLAGGSGELFF	TGTGCCAGCAGCCCCCTAGCGGGGGGTTCCGGGGAGCTGTTTTTT
15	-	TRBV5-4	TRBJ2-3	-	CASSFLEPFSDTQYF	TGTGCCAGCAGCTTCCTAGAGCCGTTTTCAGATACGCAGTATTTT
15	-	TRBV5-1	TRBJ1-6	TRBD1	CASSSGQGGNSPLHF	TGCGCCAGCAGCTCAGGACAGGGAGGGAATTCACCCCTCCACTTT
15	-	TRBV4-2	TRBJ2-3	TRBD2	CASSRGGLAGDTQYF	TGTGCCAGCAGCCGAGGCGGACTAGCGGGGGATACGCAGTATTTT
16	-	TRBV13	TRBJ2-7	-	CASSLPRGEGSYEQYF	TGTGCCAGCAGCCTCCCTAGAGGGGAAGGCTCCTACGAGCAGTACTTC
13	-	TRBV19	TRBJ2-1	-	CASSSDYYNEQFF	TGTGCCAGTAGTAGCGACTATTACAATGAGCAGTTCTTC
15	-	TRBV5-1	TRBJ2-5	-	CASSLEGIPGETQYF	TGCGCCAGCAGCTTGGAGGGGATCCCGGGAGAGACCCAGTACTTC
16	-	TRBV4-3	TRBJ2-3	-	CASSQGSGSDTDTQYF	TGCGCCAGCAGCCAAGGAAGTGGTAGCGACACAGATACGCAGTATTTT
13	-	TRBV6-5	TRBJ1-1	-	CASSYGVRTEAFF	TGTGCCAGCAGTTACGGGGTGCGCACTGAAGCTTTCTTT
16	-	TRBV1	TRBJ1-4	-	CTSSQVSIRELEKLFF	TGCACCAGCAGCCAAGTTAGTATACGGGAATTGGAAAAACTGTTTTTT
14	-	TRBV27	TRBJ1-4	TRBD1	CASSLAGQAEKLFF	TGTGCCAGCAGTTTAGCGGGACAGGCTGAAAAACTGTTTTTT
17	-	TRBV4-1	TRBJ2-4	-	CASSHVRVGSGKNIQYF	TGCGCCAGCAGCCACGTTAGGGTCGGGTCGGGCAAAAACATTCAGTACTTC
13	-	TRBV7-9	TRBJ1-1	TRBD1	CASSFDRGTEAFF	TGTGCCAGCAGCTTCGACAGGGGCACTGAAGCTTTCTTT
11	-	TRBV19	TRBJ2-4	-	CASRQKNIQYF	TGTGCCAGTAGACAGAAAAACATTCAGTACTTC
13	-	TRBV27	TRBJ1-1	-	CASGDIMNTEAFF	TGTGCCAGCGGGGACATCATGAACACTGAAGCTTTCTTT
11	-	TRBV29-1	TRBJ1-2	-	CSVEVGYGYTF	TGCAGCGTTGAGGTCGGCTATGGCTACACCTTC
14	few	TRBV9	TRBJ1-2	-	CASSVEGEIYGYTF	TGTGCCAGCAGCGTAGAGGGTGAGATCTATGGCTACACCTTC
13	-	TRBV11-2	TRBJ2-7	TRBD2	CASSLEGGTGEYF	TGTGCCAGCAGCTTAGAGGGGGGGACTGGGGAGTACTTC
17	-	TRBV28	TRBJ2-7	-	CASSLGGILLSSYEQYF	TGTGCCAGCAGTTTGGGGGGCATTCTTCTGAGCTCCTACGAGCAGTACTTC
11	-	TRBV4-3	TRBJ1-1	-	CASRGGPEAFF	TGCGCCAGCAGGGGGGGACCTGAAGCTTTCTTT
16	-	TRBV4-2	TRBJ2-2	-	CASSQDRIRGTGELFF	TGTGCCAGCAGCCAAGATAGGATTAGGGGAACCGGGGAGCTGTTTTTT
17	-	TRBV4-3	TRBJ2-3	TRBD1	CASSQDWDSSSTDTQYF	TGCGCCAGCAGCCAAGATTGGGACAGCTCTAGCACAGATACGCAGTATTTT
13	-	TRBV7-9	TRBJ1-1	-	CASSSTGNTEAFF	TGTGCCAGCAGCTCGACAGGGAACACTGAAGCTTTCTTT
14	-	TRBV19	TRBJ2-1	-	CASSILINEYEQFF	TGTGCCAGTAGTATTTTGATAAATGAATACGAGCAGTTCTTC
14	-	TRBV2	TRBJ2-1	-	CASDRGGSNNEQFF	TGTGCCAGTGATCGTGGGGGTTCGAACAATGAGCAGTTCTTC
15	-	TRBV4-3	TRBJ2-5	TRBD1	CASSQEDRGQETQYF	TGCGCCAGCAGCCAAGAGGACAGGGGACAAGAGACCCAGTACTTC
11	once	TRBV5-6	TRBJ2-5	-	CASSFLQTQYF	TGTGCCAGCAGCTTTCTCCAGACCCAGTACTTC
16	once	TRBV7-2	TRBJ1-2	TRBD1	CASSLAAAGGGYGYTF	TGTGCCAGCAGCTTAGCAGCCGCAGGGGGCGGGTATGGCTACACCTTC
9	-	TRBV20-1	TRBJ2-3	-	CSVENTQYF	TGCAGTGTAGAGAATACGCAGTATTTT
17	-	TRBV5-8	TRBJ2-1	TRBD2	CASSLAGGGDYYNEQFF	TGTGCCAGCAGCTTGGCGGGCGGGGGGGATTACTACAATGAGCAGTTCTTC
15	-	TRBV5-1	TRBJ2-5	-	CASSKEPGFEETQYF	TGCGCCAGCAGCAAAGAGCCAGGCTTCGAAGAGACCCAGTACTTC
14	-	TRBV28	TRBJ1-5	-	CASSRTALNQPQHF	TGTGCCAGCAGTCGGACAGCGCTCAATCAGCCCCAGCATTTT
13	-	TRBV27	TRBJ1-3	-	CASKGTAGNTIYF	TGTGCCAGCAAGGGGACTGCTGGAAACACCATATATTTT
12	-	TRBV29-1	TRBJ2-3	-	CSVEGGSDTQYF	TGCAGCGTTGAAGGGGGGTCAGATACGCAGTATTTT
15	few	TRBV6-6	TRBJ1-2	-	CASSHEGRGGYGYTF	TGTGCCAGCAGCCACGAGGGTCGGGGTGGGTATGGCTACACCTTC
14	-	TRBV4-3	TRBJ1-1	TRBD1	CARVQGAPETEAFF	TGCGCCAGGGTTCAGGGGGCGCCGGAGACTGAAGCTTTCTTT
16	-	TRBV7-2	TRBJ2-5	TRBD2	CASSLIGGASVETQYF	TGTGCCAGCAGCTTAATCGGGGGGGCATCTGTAGAGACCCAGTACTTC
13	-	TRBV9	TRBJ2-5	-	CASSVDKSETQYF	TGTGCCAGCAGCGTAGATAAGAGCGAGACCCAGTACTTC
16	few	TRBV5-8	TRBJ1-1	-	CASSGDIGIRNTEAFF	TGTGCCAGCAGCGGCGATATCGGGATCAGGAACACTGAAGCTTTCTTT
14	-	TRBV5-6	TRBJ2-5	TRBD2	CASSSSGGEETQYF	TGTGCCAGCAGCTCTAGCGGGGGAGAAGAGACCCAGTACTTC
11	-	TRBV6-5	TRBJ1-1	-	CASSLDSEAFF	TGTGCCAGCAGTTTAGACAGCGAAGCTTTCTTT
14	-	TRBV6-1	TRBJ2-1	-	CASSEARLAREQFF	TGTGCCAGCAGTGAAGCGAGATTAGCCCGGGAGCAGTTCTTC
12	once	TRBV28	TRBJ1-1	-	CASSSGPTEAFF	TGTGCCAGCAGTTCAGGGCCCACTGAAGCTTTCTTT
15	-	TRBV7-6	TRBJ2-1	TRBD2	CASTRGGGTYNEQFF	TGTGCCAGCACCCGGGGCGGGGGGACTTACAATGAGCAGTTCTTC
16	-	TRBV9	TRBJ2-2	-	CASSVAPGAYTGELFF	TGTGCCAGCAGCGTAGCTCCAGGGGCCTACACCGGGGAGCTGTTTTTT
14	-	TRBV28	TRBJ1-4	TRBD1	CASSFTGGREKLFF	TGTGCCAGCAGTTTTACAGGGGGACGTGAAAAACTGTTTTTT
14	once	TRBV25-1	TRBJ2-5	-	CASSTLERGETQYF	TGTGCCAGCAGTACCCTTGAGAGGGGGGAGACCCAGTACTTC
15	-	TRBV11-2	TRBJ1-2	TRBD1	CASSPERGQFYGYTF	TGTGCCAGCAGCCCAGAACGGGGACAGTTCTATGGCTACACCTTC
12	-	TRBV14	TRBJ2-5	-	CASSQDWKTQYF	TGTGCCAGCAGCCAAGATTGGAAGACCCAGTACTTC